Listed below are T cell receptor beta chains from one sample, sequenced in a study of T cell responses to AZD1222 COVID-19 vaccine. Profiling relied on immunoSEQ multiplex PCR, and the TCRdb table lists in-frame clones only, not all of them. Counted here are around 99,000 clones, approximately 89% occurring once; the ten biggest clones make up roughly 4.5%. This sample comprised peripheral blood, obtained 28 days after the second AZD1222 dose. The receptors come from an adult who received the AZD1222 COVID-19 vaccine. CDR3s include the opening cysteine and the closing phenylalanine or tryptophan. A D gene is named only where the DNA matches it firmly. Clone sizes are given selectively: once, few, many, or a class where the clone is expanded.

v_call	d_call	clone_size	cdr3_length	j_call	cdr3_nt	cdr3_aa
TRBV4-3	.	.	14	TRBJ1-2	TGCGCCAGCAGCCCCAAGGAGGGGAACTATGGCTACACCTTC	CASSPKEGNYGYTF
TRBV4-1	.	.	17	TRBJ2-6	TGCGCCAGCAGCCAAGCGGTAGGACGGGCTGGGGCCAACGTCCTGACTTTC	CASSQAVGRAGANVLTF
TRBV5-1	.	once	13	TRBJ1-1	TGCGCCAGCAGCCCGGAAGTGAACACTGAAGCTTTCTTT	CASSPEVNTEAFF
TRBV7-6	TRBD1	few	15	TRBJ1-1	TGTGCCAGCAGCTTAGACAGGGGCGGGTACACTGAAGCTTTCTTT	CASSLDRGGYTEAFF
TRBV19	.	.	14	TRBJ2-2	TGTGCCAGTAGTATAGACCTTCCATCCGGGGAGCTGTTTTTT	CASSIDLPSGELFF
TRBV20-1	TRBD2	.	17	TRBJ2-5	TGCAGTGCTAGTGGGAGTAGGATAGCGGGAGGTCCAGAGACCCAGTACTTC	CSASGSRIAGGPETQYF
TRBV11-3	.	.	14	TRBJ2-1	TGTGCCAGCAGCCCTGGAGGGACAAACAATGAGCAGTTCTTC	CASSPGGTNNEQFF
TRBV18	.	.	13	TRBJ1-5	TGTGCCAGCTCACCTGCCCGGCTTCAGCCCCAGCATTTT	CASSPARLQPQHF
TRBV29-1	TRBD1	.	12	TRBJ1-4	TGCAGCGCCAGGGACAGGAATGAAAAACTGTTTTTT	CSARDRNEKLFF
TRBV3-1/TRBV3-2	.	.	16	TRBJ2-5	TGTGCCAGCAGCCAAGAATCTATGGGTGACCAAGAGACCCAGTACTTC	CASSQESMGDQETQYF
TRBV29-1	.	.	13	TRBJ1-1	TGCAGCGGATCACCCCTCAGGGGCACTGAAGCTTTCTTT	CSGSPLRGTEAFF
TRBV28	.	.	12	TRBJ2-7	TGTGCCAGCAGTTCCCGTCACTACGAGCAGTACTTC	CASSSRHYEQYF
TRBV6-2/TRBV6-3	.	.	13	TRBJ2-5	TGTGCCAGCAGTTCGGGGGCAAGGAGGACCCAGTACTTC	CASSSGARRTQYF
TRBV12-5	.	.	14	TRBJ2-2	TGTGCTAGTGGTCCCCAGACAGTCACCGGGGAGCTGTTTTTT	CASGPQTVTGELFF
TRBV4-3	.	.	13	TRBJ2-5	TGCGCCAGCAGCCAAGGTCGCGGAGAGACCCAGTACTTC	CASSQGRGETQYF
TRBV5-1	TRBD1	.	15	TRBJ2-6	TGCGCCAGTAACAGGGGACCCTCTGGGGCCAACGTCCTGACTTTC	CASNRGPSGANVLTF
TRBV24-1	.	.	16	TRBJ2-2	TGTGCCACCAGTGAAGAGGACGGGTCGGGGGCCGGGGAGCTGTTTTTT	CATSEEDGSGAGELFF
TRBV6-5	.	.	12	TRBJ2-7	TGTGCCAGCAGTTTGACTACCTACGAGCAGTACTTC	CASSLTTYEQYF
TRBV7-3	TRBD1	.	14	TRBJ2-1	TGTGCCAGCAGCATAGACAGGGCCTACAATGAGCAGTTCTTC	CASSIDRAYNEQFF
TRBV5-1	TRBD1	.	15	TRBJ2-1	TGCGCCAGCAGCTTGGATCAGGGGGCGCACAATGAGCAGTTCTTC	CASSLDQGAHNEQFF
TRBV12-3/TRBV12-4	.	once	13	TRBJ1-2	TGTGCCAGCAGTTTAGCAGGGAACTATGGCTACACCTTC	CASSLAGNYGYTF
TRBV5-4	.	.	13	TRBJ2-5	TGTGCCAGCAGCTCCGGGCCGCAAGAGACCCAGTACTTC	CASSSGPQETQYF
TRBV28	TRBD2	.	16	TRBJ2-5	TGTGCCAGCAGTCCCTTCATAGCGGGAGGATCGGAGACCCAGTACTTC	CASSPFIAGGSETQYF
TRBV20-1	.	.	14	TRBJ1-5	TGCAGTGCTAGTTCAGGGGTATCAGCTCAGCCCCAGCATTTT	CSASSGVSAQPQHF
TRBV6-2/TRBV6-3	.	.	14	TRBJ2-7	TGTGCCAGCAGTTACGGGCGTACTCTCTACGAGCAGTACTTC	CASSYGRTLYEQYF
TRBV4-3	TRBD1	few	15	TRBJ1-5	TGCGCCAGCAGCCACGGGACAGGGGGCAATCAGCCCCAGCATTTT	CASSHGTGGNQPQHF
TRBV5-1	TRBD1	.	16	TRBJ1-2	TGCGCCAGCAGCTTGACAACAGGGGGAGCGGGCTATGGCTACACCTTC	CASSLTTGGAGYGYTF
TRBV7-9	.	.	15	TRBJ1-1	TGTGCCAGCAGCCTCGGGGCAGGGGTGGGCACTGAAGCTTTCTTT	CASSLGAGVGTEAFF
TRBV6-5	TRBD1	.	16	TRBJ1-2	TGTGCCAGCAGTTACTCGGGCGGGACAGCTAACTATGGCTACACCTTC	CASSYSGGTANYGYTF
TRBV4-2	.	.	14	TRBJ1-2	TGTGCCAGCAGCCAAGAGACCAGGGCGTATGGCTACACCTTC	CASSQETRAYGYTF
TRBV10-3	.	few	13	TRBJ2-1	TGTGCCATCAGTGAGTCCTTGGCGAATGAGCAGTTCTTC	CAISESLANEQFF
TRBV7-2	.	.	14	TRBJ1-1	TGTGCCAGTAGCGCAACTCAGGGAGGAGCTGGGTCTTTCTTT	CASSATQGGAGSFF
TRBV27	.	.	14	TRBJ2-7	TGTGCCAGCAGCGCGTCGTGGGGGAACTACGAGCAGTACTTC	CASSASWGNYEQYF
TRBV5-1	.	.	11	TRBJ1-2	TGCGCCAGCAGTTCGTCGTATGGCTACACCTTC	CASSSSYGYTF
TRBV6-5	.	.	14	TRBJ1-6	TGTGCCAGCAGCCAGGGGCCTGATAATTCACCCCTCCACTTT	CASSQGPDNSPLHF
TRBV7-9	.	.	13	TRBJ1-5	TGTGCCAGCAGCTACAATAGCAATCAGCCCCAGCATTTT	CASSYNSNQPQHF
TRBV4-1	TRBD2	.	15	TRBJ2-7	TGCGCCAGCAGCCAAAGGGCTAGCGGCACCTACGAGCAGTACTTC	CASSQRASGTYEQYF
TRBV7-2	TRBD2	.	14	TRBJ2-1	TGTGCCAGCAGTCAACCCCTAGCGGGGGGCCAGCAGTTCTTC	CASSQPLAGGQQFF
TRBV9	.	.	16	TRBJ2-3	TGTGCCAGCAGCGGGGGCCTCCATGTAGACACAGATACGCAGTATTTT	CASSGGLHVDTDTQYF
TRBV3-1/TRBV3-2	.	.	16	TRBJ1-1	TGTGCCAGCAGCCCACGAGGCACCCAGGTTGGGATTGAAGCTTTCTTT	CASSPRGTQVGIEAFF
TRBV9	TRBD2	.	16	TRBJ2-2	TGTGCCAGCAGCGTTACAGCGGGAGATAGGGCCGGGGAGCTGTTTTTT	CASSVTAGDRAGELFF
TRBV7-6	TRBD1	.	15	TRBJ1-3	TGTGCCAGCAGCAAAGGACAGGGAAGTGGAAACACCATATATTTT	CASSKGQGSGNTIYF
TRBV4-3	.	.	14	TRBJ2-7	TGCGCCAGCAGCCAAGATAGGCGGGCCTACGAGCAGTACTTC	CASSQDRRAYEQYF
TRBV9	TRBD1	.	15	TRBJ2-7	TGTGCCAGCAGCGCCCGGGACAGCCGGCCCTACGAGCAGTACTTC	CASSARDSRPYEQYF
TRBV28	.	.	17	TRBJ1-5	TGTGCCAGCAGTTTAAGGGCCAGATCCTATAGCAATCAGCCCCAGCATTTT	CASSLRARSYSNQPQHF
TRBV7-3	TRBD1	.	15	TRBJ2-1	TGTGCCAGCAGCCCACAGGGGGGCCCTTACAATGAGCAGTTCTTC	CASSPQGGPYNEQFF
TRBV21-1	.	.	16	TRBJ1-2	TGTGCCAGCAGCAAACGGGGTTACAATCCCAACTATGGCTACACCTTC	CASSKRGYNPNYGYTF
TRBV18	.	.	13	TRBJ2-7	TGTGCCAGCTCACTCGGGACTGGCTACGAGCAGTACTTC	CASSLGTGYEQYF
TRBV11-2	TRBD1	.	16	TRBJ2-4	TGTGCCAGCAGCTACGGACAGGAGCTAGCCAAAAACATTCAGTACTTC	CASSYGQELAKNIQYF
TRBV6-2/TRBV6-3	TRBD1	.	18	TRBJ1-2	TGTGCCAGCAGTTATTCATCTTACGACAGGGCTGAGAACTATGGCTACACCTTC	CASSYSSYDRAENYGYTF
TRBV28	.	.	14	TRBJ1-5	TGTGCCAGCAGTTTATCTCAGCGGGATCAGCCCCAGCATTTT	CASSLSQRDQPQHF
TRBV7-3	.	.	16	TRBJ2-1	TGTGCCAGCAGCTTAACGTTAAGGGGGGCGAACAATGAGCAGTTCTTC	CASSLTLRGANNEQFF
TRBV6-5	.	.	12	TRBJ1-2	TGTGCCAGCACCTCAGTAACGTACGGCTACACCTTC	CASTSVTYGYTF
TRBV7-2	TRBD1	.	15	TRBJ1-4	TGTGCCAGCAGTTACCTACAGGGGGGCAATGAAAAACTGTTTTTT	CASSYLQGGNEKLFF
TRBV6-1	.	.	14	TRBJ2-2	TGTGCCAGCAGTGAAGGCCCGGACACCGGGGAGCTGTTTTTT	CASSEGPDTGELFF
TRBV28	TRBD2	.	14	TRBJ2-5	TGTGCCAGCAAACTAGCGGGAGGGAGGGAGACCCAGTACTTC	CASKLAGGRETQYF
TRBV14	.	.	15	TRBJ2-2	TGTGCCAGCAGCCAAAGTCTACCACTCAGCGGGGAGCTGTTTTTT	CASSQSLPLSGELFF
TRBV13	.	.	17	TRBJ2-7	TGTGCCAGCAGTCAAGGCGCGCGTCCCCATAGGCCCTACGAGCAGTACTTC	CASSQGARPHRPYEQYF
TRBV7-2	.	.	15	TRBJ2-1	TGTGCCAGCAGCGTACCCAGGGGCCGACCCAATGAGCAGTTCTTC	CASSVPRGRPNEQFF